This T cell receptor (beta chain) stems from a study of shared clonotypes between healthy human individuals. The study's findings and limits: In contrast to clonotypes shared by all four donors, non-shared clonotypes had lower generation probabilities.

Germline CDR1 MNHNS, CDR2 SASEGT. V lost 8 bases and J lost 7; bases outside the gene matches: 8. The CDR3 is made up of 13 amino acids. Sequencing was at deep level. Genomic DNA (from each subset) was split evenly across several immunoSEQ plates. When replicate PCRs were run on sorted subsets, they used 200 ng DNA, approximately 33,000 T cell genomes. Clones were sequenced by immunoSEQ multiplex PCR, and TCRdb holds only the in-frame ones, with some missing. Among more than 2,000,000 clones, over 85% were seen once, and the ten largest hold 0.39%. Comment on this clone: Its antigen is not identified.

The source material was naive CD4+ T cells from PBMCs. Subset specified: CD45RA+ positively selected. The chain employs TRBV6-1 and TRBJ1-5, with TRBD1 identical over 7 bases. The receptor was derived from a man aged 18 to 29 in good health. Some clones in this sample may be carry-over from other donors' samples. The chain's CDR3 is CASRRDRTQPQHF. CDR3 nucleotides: TGTGCCAGCCGTAGGGACAGAACGCAGCCCCAGCATTTT.